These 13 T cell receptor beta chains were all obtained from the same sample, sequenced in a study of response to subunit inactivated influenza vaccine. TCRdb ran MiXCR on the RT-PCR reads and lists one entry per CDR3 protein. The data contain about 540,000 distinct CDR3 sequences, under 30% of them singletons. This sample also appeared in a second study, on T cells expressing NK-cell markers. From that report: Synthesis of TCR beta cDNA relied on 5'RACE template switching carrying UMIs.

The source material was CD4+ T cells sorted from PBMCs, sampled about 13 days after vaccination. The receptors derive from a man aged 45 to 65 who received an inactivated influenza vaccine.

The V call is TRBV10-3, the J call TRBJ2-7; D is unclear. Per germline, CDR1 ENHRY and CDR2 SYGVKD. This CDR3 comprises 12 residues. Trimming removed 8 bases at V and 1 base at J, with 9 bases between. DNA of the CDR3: TGTGCCATCGGTCTAAATTCCTACGAGCAGTACTTC. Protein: CAIGLNSYEQYF.

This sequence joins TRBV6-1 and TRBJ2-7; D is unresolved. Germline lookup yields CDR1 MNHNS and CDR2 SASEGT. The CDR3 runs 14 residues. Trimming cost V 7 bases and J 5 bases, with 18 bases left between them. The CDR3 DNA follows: TGTGCCAGCAAAAAACGGGCCCGCTGGGACGAGCAGTACTTC. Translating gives CASKKRARWDEQYF.

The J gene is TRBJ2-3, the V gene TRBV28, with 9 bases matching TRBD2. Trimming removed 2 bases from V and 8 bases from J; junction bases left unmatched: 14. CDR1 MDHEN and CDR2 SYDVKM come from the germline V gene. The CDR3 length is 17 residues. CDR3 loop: CASSLSTSSGRPGTQYF. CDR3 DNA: TGTGCCAGCAGTTTAAGCACTAGTAGCGGGAGACCGGGTACGCAGTATTTT.

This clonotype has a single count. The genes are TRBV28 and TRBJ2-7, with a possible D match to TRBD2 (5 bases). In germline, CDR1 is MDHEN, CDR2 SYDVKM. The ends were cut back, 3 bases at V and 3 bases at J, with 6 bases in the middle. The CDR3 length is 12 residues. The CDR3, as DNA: TGTGCCAGCAGTTTGGAGGACTACGAGCAGTACTTC. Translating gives CASSLEDYEQYF.

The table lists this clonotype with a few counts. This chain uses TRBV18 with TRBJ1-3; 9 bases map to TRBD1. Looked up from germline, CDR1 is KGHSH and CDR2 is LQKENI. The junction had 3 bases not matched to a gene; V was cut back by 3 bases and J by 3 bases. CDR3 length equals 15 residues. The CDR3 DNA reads TGTGCCAGCTCACCGCCGGGACAGGGTGGAAACACCATATATTTT. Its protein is CASSPPGQGGNTIYF.

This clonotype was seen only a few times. The CDR3, as DNA: TGTGCCAGCAGCACCCAGACAGTAGGAGAGACCCAGTACTTC. It yields the protein CASSTQTVGETQYF. The chain employs TRBV7-9 and TRBJ2-5; maybe TRBD1 (5 bases). The germline V and J ends were trimmed by 5 bases and 4 bases, with 14 bases remaining between them. The CDR3 contains 14 residues. Germline lookup yields CDR1 SEHNR and CDR2 FQNEAQ (reference sequence).

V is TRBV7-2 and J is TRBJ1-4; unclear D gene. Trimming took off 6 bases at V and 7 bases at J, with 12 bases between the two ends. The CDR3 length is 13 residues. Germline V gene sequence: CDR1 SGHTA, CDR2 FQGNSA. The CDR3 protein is CASRGGKSEKLFF. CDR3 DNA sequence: TGTGCCAGCAGGGGAGGGAAGAGTGAAAAACTGTTTTTT.

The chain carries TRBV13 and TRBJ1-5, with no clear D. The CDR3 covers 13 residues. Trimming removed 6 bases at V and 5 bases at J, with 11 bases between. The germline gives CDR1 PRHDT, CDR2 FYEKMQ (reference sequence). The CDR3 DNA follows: TGTGCCAGCAGTTCCGGACCCGATCAGCCCCAGCATTTT. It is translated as CASSSGPDQPQHF.

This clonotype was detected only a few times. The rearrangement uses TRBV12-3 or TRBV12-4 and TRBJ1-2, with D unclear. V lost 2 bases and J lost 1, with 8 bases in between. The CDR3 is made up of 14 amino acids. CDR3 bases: TGTGCCAGCAGTTTAAGGTCGTTTAACTATGGCTACACCTTC. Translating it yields CASSLRSFNYGYTF.

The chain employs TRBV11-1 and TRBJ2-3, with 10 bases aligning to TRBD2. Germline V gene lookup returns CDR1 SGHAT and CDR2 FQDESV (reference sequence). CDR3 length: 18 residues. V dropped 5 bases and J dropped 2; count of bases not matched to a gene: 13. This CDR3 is CASSPLMLAGALTDTQYF. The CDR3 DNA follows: TGTGCCAGCAGCCCCCTAATGCTAGCGGGGGCACTCACAGATACGCAGTATTTT. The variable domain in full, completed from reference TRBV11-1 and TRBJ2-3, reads EAEVAQSPRYKITEKSQAVAFWCDPISGHATLYWYRQILGQGPELLVQFQDESVVDDSQLPKDRFSAERLKGVDSTLKIQPAELGDSAMYLCASSPLMLAGALTDTQYFGPGTRLTVL.

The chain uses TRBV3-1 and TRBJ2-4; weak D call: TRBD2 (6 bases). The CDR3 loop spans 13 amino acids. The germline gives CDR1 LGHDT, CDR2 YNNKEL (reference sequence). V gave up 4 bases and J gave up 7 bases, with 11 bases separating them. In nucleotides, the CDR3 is TGTGCCAGCAGCCTCCGCGCGGGGAACATTCAGTACTTC. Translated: CASSLRAGNIQYF.

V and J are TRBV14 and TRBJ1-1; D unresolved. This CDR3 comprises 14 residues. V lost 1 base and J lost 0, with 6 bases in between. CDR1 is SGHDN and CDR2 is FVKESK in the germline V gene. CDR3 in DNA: TGTGCCAGCAGCCAAGCTCCGATGAACACTGAAGCTTTCTTT. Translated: CASSQAPMNTEAFF.

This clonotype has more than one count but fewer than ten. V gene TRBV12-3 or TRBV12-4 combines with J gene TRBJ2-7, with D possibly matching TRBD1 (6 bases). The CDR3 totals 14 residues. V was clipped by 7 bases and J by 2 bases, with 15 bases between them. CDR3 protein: CASTRTARPYEQYF. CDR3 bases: TGTGCCAGCACTAGGACAGCCAGACCCTACGAGCAGTACTTC.